The 2 T cell receptor beta chains listed next were all sequenced from one sample in a study of vaccination effects on CD4 cells after COVID-19. Generated by immunoSEQ multiplex PCR, the TCRdb table keeps only in-frame clones and is missing some. The sample lists about 22,000 clones, 70% to 80% occurring once. Antigens of these TCRs are unknown. Sequencing was preceded by expansion of antigen-specific CD4+ T cells with viral peptide pools in the ViraFEST assay. Cultured cells yielded isolated CD4+ T cells after 10 days. This person caught SARS-CoV-2 sometime from March to December 2020, and PCR testing confirmed the infection. The sample in question was CD4+ T cells from PBMCs cultured with a peptide pool, obtained before COVID-19 vaccination. The receptors originated from a human donor who had a prior SARS-CoV-2 infection.

The chain recombines TRBV5-5 with TRBJ2-2; 7 nucleotides agree with TRBD1. Looked up from germline, CDR1 is SGHKS and CDR2 is YYEKEE (reference sequence). This CDR3 region has 19 residues. The trim removed 4 bases at V and 5 bases at J, leaving 20 bases unmatched. CDR3 region: CASSPFGTTGSLMTGELFF. The CDR3 DNA reads TGTGCCAGCAGCCCCTTTGGAACGACAGGGAGTCTGATGACCGGGGAGCTGTTTTTT.

The sample holds a few counts of this clone. The chain recombines TRBV4-1 with TRBJ2-5; 7 bases match TRBD1. V lost 2 bases, J lost 5 bases, and 11 bases stayed unmatched. Germline V gene lookup returns CDR1 MGHRA and CDR2 YSYEKL. This CDR3 comprises 16 residues. The CDR3 here is CASSQPETGLAETQYF. CDR3 in DNA: TGCGCCAGCAGCCAACCGGAGACAGGGCTTGCGGAGACCCAGTACTTC.